The 27 T cell receptor beta chains presented below share a single source sample, sequenced in a study of blood T cell repertoires in COVID-19. This table comes from immunoSEQ multiplex PCR, and its TCRdb copy is limited to in-frame clones, with some not included. Here the sample spans roughly 260,000 clones, about 88% being singletons. Sample: peripheral blood. The source is a man between 60 and 75 years old who had recovered from COVID-19.

A single count supports this clone. The CDR3 region has the DNA TGTGCCAGCAGCGGGACAGGGGTAATGGGCACTGAAGCTTTCTTT. This gives the protein CASSGTGVMGTEAFF. The chain couples TRBV6-5 to TRBJ1-1, with 10 bases that match TRBD1. The germline CDR1 and CDR2 sequences are MNHEY and SVGAGI. V trimming: 6 bases; J trimming: 4 bases; junction bases outside the gene matches: 8. The CDR3 totals 15 residues.

This chain joins TRBV5-1 and TRBJ2-5; 8 nucleotides align to TRBD2. J gave up 0 bases and V 2 bases, and 6 bases lay outside the gene matches. The CDR3 consists of 16 residues. From germline, CDR1 is SGHRS and CDR2 YFSETQ. In DNA form, the CDR3 reads TGCGCCAGCAGCTTTCCCAGCGGGGGAAACCAAGAGACCCAGTACTTC. It codes for CASSFPSGGNQETQYF.

The chain is built from TRBV12-3 or TRBV12-4 and TRBJ1-1, with D perhaps TRBD1 (5 bases). V gave up 6 bases and J gave up 1 base, with 9 bases separating them. This CDR3 region has 13 residues. The CDR3 here is CASRITGNTEAFF. Written as DNA, the CDR3 is TGTGCCAGCAGGATAACAGGGAACACTGAAGCTTTCTTT.

V is TRBV19 and J is TRBJ1-5; 9 nucleotides line up with TRBD1. There are 15 residues in the CDR3. Unmatched junction bases numbered 8, after V lost 5 bases and J lost 6 bases. The V gene's germline CDR1 is LNHDA and CDR2 SQIVND (reference sequence). The CDR3: CASSFSGTGFQPQHF. The CDR3 nucleotides read TGTGCCAGTAGTTTCTCCGGGACAGGGTTTCAGCCCCAGCATTTT. Combining the CDR3 with reference TRBV19 and TRBJ1-5 gives the whole variable domain DGGITQSPKYLFRKEGQNVTLSCEQNLNHDAMYWYRQDPGQGLRLIYYSQIVNDFQKGDIAEGYSVSREKKESFPLTVTSAQKNPTAFYLCASSFSGTGFQPQHFGDGTRLSIL.

The gene calls are TRBV10-3 and TRBJ2-1, with 11 bases that match TRBD2. J gave up 7 bases and V 6 bases, and 8 bases lay outside the gene matches. The CDR3 runs 15 residues. Germline V gives CDR1 ENHRY, CDR2 SYGVKD. For the CDR3, the DNA is TGTGCCATCAGGAGACTAGCGGGGCCTTCGAATGAGCAGTTCTTC. This sequence encodes CAIRRLAGPSNEQFF.

This chain links TRBV29-1 with TRBJ2-2; 7 bases agree with TRBD1. The CDR3 covers 13 residues. Germline V gives CDR1 SQVTM, CDR2 ANQGSEA. The V segment lost 7 bases and the J segment 4 bases; nucleotides outside the gene matches: 6. CDR3 nucleotide sequence: TGCAGCGCCAGACAGGGATCCACCGGGGAGCTGTTTTTT. This codes for CSARQGSTGELFF.

The rearrangement links TRBV7-9 to TRBJ2-2, with a weak D call TRBD1 (5 bases). CDR1 and CDR2 (germline): SEHNR, FQNEAQ (reference sequence). CDR3 length: 14 residues. Trimming left V 5 bases short and J 3 bases short, with 10 bases between. The CDR3 nucleotides are TGTGCCAGCAGCCCCAGGGTAGACACCGGGGAGCTGTTTTTT. Translated, it gives CASSPRVDTGELFF.

This chain joins TRBV13 and TRBJ2-1; D is perhaps TRBD1 (5 bases). This CDR3 comprises 17 residues. Germline CDR1 is PRHDT and CDR2 is FYEKMQ (reference sequence). The V end lost 0 bases, the J end lost 8 bases, and 20 bases lay between the germline ends. The DNA of the CDR3 is TGTGCCAGCAGCTTAGGCGTCACGGCAGGGTACGAAGATGAGCAGTTCTTC. This encodes CASSLGVTAGYEDEQFF.

The rearrangement links TRBV4-2 to TRBJ1-1; TRBD1 matches 7 bases. The J segment lost 1 base and the V segment lost 4 bases, leaving 9 bases of the junction unmatched. Germline V lookup: CDR1 LGHNA, CDR2 YNFKEQ. The length of the CDR3 is 16 residues. CDR3 sequence reads: CASSLYVGQRNTEAFF. The DNA of the CDR3 is TGTGCCAGCAGCCTGTACGTGGGACAGCGGAACACTGAAGCTTTCTTT.

The genes are TRBV5-1 and TRBJ1-5; weak D call: TRBD1 (6 bases). Trimming took off 0 bases at V and 4 bases at J, with 11 bases between the two ends. CDR3 length equals 15 residues. From germline, CDR1 is SGHRS and CDR2 YFSETQ. In nucleotides, the CDR3 is TGCGCCAGCAGCTTGGAGGACAGAGAAAATCAGCCCCAGCATTTT. Translation gives CASSLEDRENQPQHF.

This clone was observed once. The chain couples TRBV29-1 to TRBJ2-1, with D maybe TRBD1 (6 bases). Per germline, CDR1 SQVTM and CDR2 ANQGSEA. The V and J ends lost 5 bases and 4 bases respectively, with 9 bases between them. The CDR3 contains 12 residues. The CDR3 here is CSVQTGYNEQFF. The CDR3 DNA follows: TGCAGCGTTCAGACAGGTTACAATGAGCAGTTCTTC.

The chain couples TRBV2 to TRBJ2-5, with TRBD2 identical over 14 bases. V trimming: 9 bases; J trimming: 4 bases; junction bases outside the gene matches: 10. The V gene's germline CDR1 is SNHLY and CDR2 FYNNEI. There are 16 residues in the CDR3. The DNA for the CDR3 is TGTGCCAGAGCGGGACTAGCGGGGGACCCGAGAGAGACCCAGTACTTC. This sequence encodes CARAGLAGDPRETQYF.

The chain is built from TRBV6-6 and TRBJ2-7; D perhaps matches TRBD2 (5 bases). The CDR3 sequence is 11 residues long. V gave up 8 bases and J gave up 6 bases, with 11 bases separating them. CDR1 is MNHNY, CDR2 SVGAGI, per germline (reference sequence). The CDR3 loop is CASGSTVEQYF. CDR3 nucleotide sequence: TGTGCCAGCGGGAGTACCGTCGAGCAGTACTTC.

This CDR3 reads CASSTQTGNYGYTF. DNA for the CDR3: TGTGCCAGTAGTACCCAGACAGGCAACTATGGCTACACCTTC. The chain uses TRBV19 and TRBJ1-2; D is perhaps TRBD1 (6 bases). V lost 4 bases, J lost 2 bases, and 11 bases lay in between. Germline CDR1 reads LNHDA; CDR2 reads SQIVND (reference sequence). The CDR3 runs 14 residues.

V usage is TRBV19 and J usage is TRBJ2-2; TRBD1 matches 9 bases. The CDR3 consists of 16 residues. CDR1 and CDR2 (germline): LNHDA, SQIVND (reference sequence). V was pared by 7 bases and J by 4 bases, with 10 bases of the junction left unmatched. The CDR3 region has the DNA TGTGCCAGTACCTCGAGGGACAGGGCTTTCACCGGGGAGCTGTTTTTT. Protein sequence: CASTSRDRAFTGELFF.

The chain employs TRBV11-3 and TRBJ2-1, with 7 positions matching TRBD2. The germline gives CDR1 SGHNT, CDR2 YENEEA. V dropped 0 bases and J dropped 7; count of bases not matched to a gene: 12. This CDR3 is built from 17 residues. CDR3 coding DNA: TGTGCCAGCAGCTTAGATCCCCCGGGGGGTTATAAGAATGAGCAGTTCTTC. Protein sequence: CASSLDPPGGYKNEQFF.

The chain couples TRBV18 to TRBJ1-2, with 8 bases lining up with TRBD1. CDR1 KGHSH and CDR2 LQKENI come from the germline V gene. This CDR3 has 13 residues. V shed 3 bases, J shed 8 bases, and the junction held 5 bases outside the gene matches. CDR3 sequence: CASSPDRASGYTF. CDR3 nucleotide sequence: TGTGCCAGCTCACCGGACAGGGCTTCCGGCTACACCTTC.

This clone has just one count. The rearrangement uses TRBV29-1 and TRBJ1-2, with D uncertain. Looked up from germline, CDR1 is SQVTM and CDR2 is ANQGSEA. The CDR3 extends over 12 amino acids. V was shortened by 2 bases and J by 8 bases, with 12 bases between the two germline ends. The CDR3, as DNA: TGCAGCGTTGAATTTGGGCGAGGGGGCTACACCTTC. Translated: CSVEFGRGGYTF.

J is TRBJ1-4 and V is TRBV19; a weak D match, TRBD1 (5 bases). This CDR3 contains 15 residues. Germline V gene lookup returns CDR1 LNHDA and CDR2 SQIVND (reference sequence). Trimming removed 5 bases at V and 4 bases at J, with 14 bases between. The CDR3 DNA reads as TGTGCCAGTAGTCCTCCCGGGACTTTTAATGAAAAACTGTTTTTT. Translating gives CASSPPGTFNEKLFF.

The chain employs TRBV6-1 and TRBJ1-3, with 12 bases fitting TRBD1. This CDR3 has 15 residues. From germline, CDR1 is MNHNS and CDR2 SASEGT. The V gene end was trimmed by 2 bases and the J gene end by 13 bases; junction bases not matched to a gene: 9. CDR3 in amino acids: CASSEWGQGADSIYF. CDR3 nucleotides: TGTGCCAGCAGTGAATGGGGACAGGGGGCAGATTCAATATATTTT.

This chain connects TRBV7-2 to TRBJ2-7; D gene uncertain. Germline V gene lookup returns CDR1 SGHTA and CDR2 FQGNSA. V gave up 0 bases and J gave up 3 bases, with 12 bases separating them. This CDR3 has 15 amino acids. CDR3 sequence reads: CASSLASAALYEQYF. DNA for the CDR3: TGTGCCAGCAGCTTAGCGTCCGCGGCCCTCTACGAGCAGTACTTC.

The chain links TRBV24-1 to TRBJ2-2, with 10 positions matching TRBD2. Germline CDR1 is KGHDR and CDR2 is SFDVKD. With 1 base clipped from V and 3 bases from J, the junction kept 7 bases outside the gene matches. There are 18 residues in the CDR3. DNA for the CDR3: TGTGCCACCAGTGATTTCGGACTAGCGGAGGGGTACACCGGGGAGCTGTTTTTT. Translating it yields CATSDFGLAEGYTGELFF.

This chain links TRBV7-2 with TRBJ1-1; 7 bases are shared with TRBD1. CDR1 is SGHTA, CDR2 FQGNSA, per germline. V gave up 10 bases and J gave up 4 bases; unmatched junction bases: 6. This CDR3 is built from 12 residues. CDR3: CAIQGLATEAFF. In nucleotides, the CDR3 is TGTGCCATACAGGGGTTAGCCACTGAAGCTTTCTTT.

The chain uses TRBV4-1 and TRBJ2-3; the match to TRBD2 covers 7 bases. V trimming: 5 bases; J trimming: 2 bases; junction bases outside the gene matches: 7. This CDR3 contains 15 residues. CDR1 and CDR2 from the germline V gene are MGHRA and YSYEKL. DNA for the CDR3: TGCGCCAGCAGCAGCCGGGACTACTCCACAGATACGCAGTATTTT. The encoded protein is CASSSRDYSTDTQYF.

The chain couples TRBV29-1 to TRBJ1-2; D perhaps matches TRBD1 (5 bases). The CDR3 length is 14 residues. Germline lookup yields CDR1 SQVTM and CDR2 ANQGSEA. V lost 0 bases and J lost 4, with 12 bases in between. The CDR3 loop reads CSVEDLGPGYGYTF. CDR3 coding DNA: TGCAGCGTTGAAGATCTGGGGCCCGGCTATGGCTACACCTTC.

This chain uses TRBV27 with TRBJ2-7; 10 bases fit TRBD1. Germline CDR1 MNHEY, CDR2 SMNVEV (reference sequence). CDR3 size: 13 residues. Germline trimming cut 10 bases from V and 0 bases from J; bases unmatched to any gene: 3. CDR3 residues: CATWTGGSYEQYF. In DNA, the CDR3 is TGTGCCACCTGGACAGGGGGCTCCTACGAGCAGTACTTC.

This sequence joins TRBV7-2 and TRBJ1-5; D not certain. The germline CDR1 and CDR2 sequences are SGHTA and FQGNSA. Trimming pared 1 base from V and 3 bases from J, leaving 13 bases between. This CDR3 spans 16 amino acids. CDR3 DNA: TGTGCCAGCAGCTTAGATGGCGGTTACCCCAATCAGCCCCAGCATTTT. Translation gives CASSLDGGYPNQPQHF.